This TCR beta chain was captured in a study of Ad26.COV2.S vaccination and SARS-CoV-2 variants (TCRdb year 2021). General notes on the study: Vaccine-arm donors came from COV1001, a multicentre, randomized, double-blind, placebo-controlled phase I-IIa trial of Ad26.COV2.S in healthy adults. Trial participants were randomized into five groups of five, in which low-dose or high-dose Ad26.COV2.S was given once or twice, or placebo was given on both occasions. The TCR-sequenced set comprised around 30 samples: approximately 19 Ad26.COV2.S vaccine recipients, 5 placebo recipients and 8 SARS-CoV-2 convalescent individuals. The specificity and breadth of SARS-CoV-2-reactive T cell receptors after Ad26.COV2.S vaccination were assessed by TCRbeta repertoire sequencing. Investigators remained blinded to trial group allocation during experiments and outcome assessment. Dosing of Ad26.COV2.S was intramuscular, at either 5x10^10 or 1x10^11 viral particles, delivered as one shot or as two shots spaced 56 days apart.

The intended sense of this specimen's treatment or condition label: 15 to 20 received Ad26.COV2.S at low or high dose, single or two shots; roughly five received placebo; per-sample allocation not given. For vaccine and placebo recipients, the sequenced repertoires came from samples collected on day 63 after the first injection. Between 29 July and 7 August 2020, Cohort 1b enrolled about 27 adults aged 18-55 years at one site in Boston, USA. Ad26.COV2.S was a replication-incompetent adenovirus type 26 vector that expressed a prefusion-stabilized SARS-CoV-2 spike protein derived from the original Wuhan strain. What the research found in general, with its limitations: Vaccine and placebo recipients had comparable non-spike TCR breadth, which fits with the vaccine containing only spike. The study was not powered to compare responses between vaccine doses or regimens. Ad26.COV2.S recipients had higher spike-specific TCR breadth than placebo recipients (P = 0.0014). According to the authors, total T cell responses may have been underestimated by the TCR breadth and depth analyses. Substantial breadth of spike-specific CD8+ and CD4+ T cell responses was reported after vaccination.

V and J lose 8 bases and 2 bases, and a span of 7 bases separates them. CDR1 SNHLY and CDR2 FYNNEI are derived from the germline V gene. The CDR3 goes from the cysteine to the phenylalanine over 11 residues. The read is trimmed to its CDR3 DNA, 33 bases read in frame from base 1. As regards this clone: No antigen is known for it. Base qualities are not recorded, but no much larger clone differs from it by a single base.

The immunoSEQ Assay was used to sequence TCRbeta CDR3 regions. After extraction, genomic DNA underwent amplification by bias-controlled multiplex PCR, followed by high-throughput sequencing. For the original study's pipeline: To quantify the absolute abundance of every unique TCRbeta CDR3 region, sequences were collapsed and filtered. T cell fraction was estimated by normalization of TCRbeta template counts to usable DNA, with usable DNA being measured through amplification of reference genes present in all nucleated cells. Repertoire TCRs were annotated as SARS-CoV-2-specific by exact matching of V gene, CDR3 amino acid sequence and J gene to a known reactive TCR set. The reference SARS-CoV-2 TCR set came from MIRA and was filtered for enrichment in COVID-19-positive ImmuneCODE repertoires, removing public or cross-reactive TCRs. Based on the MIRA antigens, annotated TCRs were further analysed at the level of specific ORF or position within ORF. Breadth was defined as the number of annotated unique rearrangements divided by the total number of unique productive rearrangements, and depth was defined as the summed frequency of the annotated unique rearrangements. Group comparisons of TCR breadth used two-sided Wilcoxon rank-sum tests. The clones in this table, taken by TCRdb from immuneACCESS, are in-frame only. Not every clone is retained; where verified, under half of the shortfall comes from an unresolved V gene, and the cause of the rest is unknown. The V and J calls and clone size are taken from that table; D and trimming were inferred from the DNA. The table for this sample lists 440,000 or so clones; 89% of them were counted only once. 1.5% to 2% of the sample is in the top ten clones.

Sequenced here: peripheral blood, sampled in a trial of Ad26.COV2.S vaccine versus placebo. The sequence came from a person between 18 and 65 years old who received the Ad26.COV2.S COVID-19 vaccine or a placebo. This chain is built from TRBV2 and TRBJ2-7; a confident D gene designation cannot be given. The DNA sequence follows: TGTGCCAGCCTTGGGGCCTACGAGCAGTACTTC. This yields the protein CASLGAYEQYF.